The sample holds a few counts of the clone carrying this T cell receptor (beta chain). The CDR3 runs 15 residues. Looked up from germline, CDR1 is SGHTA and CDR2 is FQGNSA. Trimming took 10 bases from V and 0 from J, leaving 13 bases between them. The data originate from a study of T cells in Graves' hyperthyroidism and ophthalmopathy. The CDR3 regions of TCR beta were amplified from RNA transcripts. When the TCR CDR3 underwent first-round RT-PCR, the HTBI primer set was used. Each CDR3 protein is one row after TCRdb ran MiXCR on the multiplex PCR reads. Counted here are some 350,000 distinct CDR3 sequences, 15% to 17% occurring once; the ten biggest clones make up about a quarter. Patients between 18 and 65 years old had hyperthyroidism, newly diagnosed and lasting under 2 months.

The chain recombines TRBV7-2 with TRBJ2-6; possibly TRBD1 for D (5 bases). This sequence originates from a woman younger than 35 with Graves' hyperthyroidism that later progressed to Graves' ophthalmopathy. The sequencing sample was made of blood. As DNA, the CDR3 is TGTGCCACCTCGACAGCCCGCTCTGGGGCCAACGTCCTGACTTTC. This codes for CATSTARSGANVLTF.